What follows describes a single T cell receptor (beta chain). Its antigen is unidentified. This entry is derived from a study of T cells in localized non-small cell lung cancer. Findings of the study overall: Tumor trailed uninvolved adjacent lung in T cell clonality, which peaked there. Of the top 100 tumor clones, median roughly 60 were in adjacent lung, 25 to 35 among its top 100.

The ends were cut back, 5 bases at V and 4 bases at J, with 17 bases in the middle. Germline assignment: CDR1 SGHVS and CDR2 FQNEAQ. This CDR3 contains 15 residues. Generated by immunoSEQ multiplex PCR, the TCRdb table keeps only in-frame clones and is missing some. Of tens of thousands of clones listed, under 90% are singletons. The receptor comes from a woman between 40 and 69 years old with stage I lung adenocarcinoma. The chain links TRBV7-8 to TRBJ1-2, with D maybe TRBD1 (6 bases). The material was peripheral blood, obtained before any cancer treatment. The CDR3 spells CASSRRGQLIYGYTF. The CDR3 DNA is TGTGCCAGCAGCCGAAGAGGACAGCTGATCTATGGCTACACCTTC. Looking up the rest from reference TRBV7-8 and TRBJ1-2 gives the full variable domain: GAGVSQSPRYKVAKRGQDVALRCDPISGHVSLFWYQQALGQGPEFLTYFQNEAQLDKSGLPSDRFFAERPEGSVSTLKIQRTQQEDSAVYLCASSRRGQLIYGYTFGSGTRLTVV.